The 13 T cell receptor beta chains presented below share a single source sample, sequenced in a study of metastatic and nonmetastatic thyroid tumors. All patients were treatment-naive before thyroid surgery. From the PCR reads, TCRdb re-called clones with MiXCR. The sample holds tens of thousands of clones, just under 15% seen once. The sequenced material came from blood. The source of these receptors is a female donor with papillary thyroid cancer or a benign thyroid nodule (not recorded which). Some clones in this sample may be carry-over from other donors' samples.

This clone came up a few times. This specimen includes other DNA sequences encoding the same CDR3. The V call is TRBV27, the J call TRBJ1-1; possibly TRBD1 for D (6 bases). The V gene's germline CDR1 is MNHEY and CDR2 SMNVEV (reference sequence). The CDR3 has 15 residues. The CDR3 DNA is TGTGCAAGTAGTCCGGGGGGGCCTATGAACACTGAAGCTTTCTTT. Protein: CASSPGGPMNTEAFF.

The chain links TRBV20-1 to TRBJ2-3; TRBD2 matches at 8 bases. The V gene end was trimmed by 1 base and the J gene end by 4 bases; junction bases not matched to a gene: 7. The CDR3 is 15 residues long. Germline-derived CDR1 and CDR2 are DFQATT and SNEGSKA (reference sequence). Written as DNA, the CDR3 is TGCAGTGCTAGAGGCCTACTAGCGGCCCCAGATACGCAGTATTTT. It encodes CSARGLLAAPDTQYF.

This clone was observed many times. The chain carries TRBV20-1 and TRBJ1-4, with D hard to call. The V and J ends lost 4 bases and 7 bases respectively, with 16 bases between them. Germline lookup yields CDR1 DFQATT and CDR2 SNEGSKA (reference sequence). The CDR3 runs 14 residues. The CDR3 reads CSATGGLASEKLFF. The CDR3 DNA reads TGCAGTGCTACGGGAGGGCTTGCATCTGAAAAACTGTTTTTT.

This clone was found many times. This could be a read error, since a much larger clone is one nucleotide away. The conserved closing phenylalanine or tryptophan is absent in this CDR3, likely reflecting a read error. CDR3 coding DNA: TGCAGTGCTGGGGAGACCCCGGGGGGAAACACCATATATCTT. Translated: CSAGETPGGNTIYL. The chain employs TRBV20-1 and TRBJ1-3; D unresolved. The germline V gene has CDR1 DFQATT and CDR2 SNEGSKA (reference sequence). The CDR3 runs to 14 residues. V lost 5 bases, J lost 4 bases, and 15 bases lay in between.

By sample share, this clone is medium-sized. The chain couples TRBV18 to TRBJ2-7; D unclear. There are 15 residues in the CDR3. Trimming removed 0 bases from V and 6 bases from J, with 15 bases in between. Germline V lookup: CDR1 KGHSH, CDR2 LQKENI. The CDR3 DNA follows: TGTGCCAGCTCACCACCGTCGGCCGTATCGGTCGAGCAGTACTTC. It translates to CASSPPSAVSVEQYF.

The chain joins TRBV5-8 to TRBJ1-3, with D unclear. V dropped 4 bases and J dropped 9 bases, with 17 bases sitting between them. CDR1 SGHTS and CDR2 YDEGEE come from the germline V gene. The CDR3 length is 14 residues. Here the CDR3 DNA reads TGTGCCAGCAGCCTGGTCAGTAGCGGGAGCACCATATATTTT. Protein product: CASSLVSSGSTIYF.

This clone has at least ten counts. The chain couples TRBV12-3 or TRBV12-4 to TRBJ2-1; D might be TRBD1 or TRBD2, each matching 6 bases. Between the trimmed V and J ends, which lost 8 bases and 9 bases, there was a span of 17 bases. This CDR3 has 13 residues. This chain's CDR3 is CASLARLGGEQFF. The CDR3 coding sequence is TGTGCCAGCCTCGCCAGACTAGGGGGTGAGCAGTTCTTC.

The table lists this clone with many counts. This specimen includes other DNA sequences encoding the same CDR3. The chain recombines TRBV5-1 with TRBJ1-2; weak D call: TRBD1 (5 bases). V gave up 4 bases and J gave up 7 bases, with 17 bases separating them. Per germline, CDR1 SGHRS and CDR2 YFSETQ. The CDR3 spans 14 residues. This CDR3 reads CASSLGGQGAGYTF. The CDR3 DNA follows: TGCGCCAGCAGCCTTGGAGGGCAGGGTGCTGGCTACACCTTC.

This clone is medium-sized by share. The chain has TRBV4-3 and TRBJ2-2; the D gene could be TRBD1 or TRBD2 (5 bases each). Germline lookup yields CDR1 LGHNA and CDR2 YSLEER. This CDR3 is 16 amino acids long. Trimming shortened V by 3 bases and J by 4 bases, and 15 bases separated the two germline ends. CDR3 DNA sequence: TGCGCCAGCAGCCAGGTCGGATGGGGACCCACCGGGGAGCTGTTTTTT. As protein: CASSQVGWGPTGELFF.

This clone has ten or more counts. A much larger clone lies a single base off, so this may be a read error. This is likely a read error, given that the CDR3 carries no conserved phenylalanine or tryptophan at its end. J is TRBJ1-2 and V is TRBV5-6, with 7 bases lining up with TRBD1. J lost 2 bases, V lost 3 bases, and 1 base had no gene match. This CDR3 comprises 13 residues. Per the germline V gene, CDR1 is SGHDT and CDR2 is YYEEEE. CDR3 nucleotide sequence: TGTGCCAGCAGCTGGGGACAGAACTATGGCTACACCTCC. This gives the protein CASSWGQNYGYTS.

By share, this clone counts as medium-sized. The chain has TRBV28 and TRBJ2-7, with no clear D. The CDR3 extends over 13 amino acids. The germline gives CDR1 MDHEN, CDR2 SYDVKM. Trimming removed 5 bases at V and 3 bases at J, with 11 bases between. The CDR3 sequence: CASSGYKDYEQYF. CDR3 DNA: TGTGCCAGCAGTGGGTACAAAGACTACGAGCAGTACTTC.

Sample share makes this clone medium-sized (0.01 to 0.1%). Other DNA sequences from this sample encode an identical CDR3 as well. This rearrangement joins TRBV7-2 to TRBJ2-7; D ambiguous. The CDR3 has 12 residues. The V gene's germline CDR1 is SGHTA and CDR2 FQGNSA. Deletions cut 3 bases from V and 7 bases from J, with 10 bases between. CDR3 DNA sequence: TGTGCCAGCAGCTTTCAAGGGTTAGAGCAGTACTTC. Translated: CASSFQGLEQYF.

This clone was counted at least ten times. The chain recombines TRBV4-1 with TRBJ1-5, with D hard to call. Trimming left V 1 base short and J 0 bases short, with 7 bases between. The CDR3 is 15 residues long. Germline V gene data show CDR1 as MGHRA and CDR2 as YSYEKL. The CDR3 sequence: CASSQGVTSNQPQHF. CDR3 bases: TGCGCCAGCAGCCAAGGTGTTACTAGCAATCAGCCCCAGCATTTT.